The present T cell receptor (beta chain) was sequenced within a study of regulatory T cells in long-lasting Graves disease. With 1 base clipped from V and 4 bases from J, the junction kept 2 bases outside the gene matches. CDR1 and CDR2 from the germline V gene are SGHVS and FNYEAQ. The CDR3 extends over 14 amino acids. Time point specified: newly diagnosed GD, antithyroid drugs for less than 3 months. TCR sequences were obtained from RNA taken from PBMCs. Sequencing libraries for TCR beta were prepared with iRepertoire HTBI primers and Arm-PCR of CDR3 regions. TCRdb ran MiXCR on the multiplex PCR reads and lists one entry per CDR3 protein. The sample carries about 360,000 distinct CDR3 sequences, roughly 16% recorded once. The sample was also reused in another study, on T cells in Graves' hyperthyroidism and ophthalmopathy. That paper notes: Most expanded thyroid clonotypes above 0.001 also appeared in blood.

Material: peripheral blood mononuclear cells (PBMCs), obtained at new diagnosis, from a patient treated with antithyroid drugs. This receptor was identified in a woman aged 18-29 years with Graves disease. The V and J genes are TRBV7-6 and TRBJ2-5; 8 bases are a match to TRBD1. The CDR3 DNA follows: TGTGCCAGCAGCTTAGGAGGGACAGGAGAGACCCAGTACTTC. Amino acid sequence: CASSLGGTGETQYF.